This T cell receptor beta chain was obtained from a study of T cell responses to AZD1222 COVID-19 vaccine. General study points: Only a handful of AZD1222 recipients tested seropositive at baseline. There were mostly white British donors and more females than males, and clonal diversity was possibly underestimated.

To note about this clone: As yet, its antigen is unknown.

Clones were read by immunoSEQ multiplex PCR, and TCRdb kept only the in-frame ones, dropping some. The repertoire holds about 140,000 clones, with 90% as singletons. CDR1 is MGHRA and CDR2 is YSYEKL in the germline V gene. This CDR3 is built from 16 residues. V lost 4 bases and J lost 1, with 13 bases in between. This sequence joins TRBV4-1 and TRBJ2-2; maybe TRBD2 (5 bases). This receptor was taken from an adult in good health. The material was peripheral blood, obtained on day 0 of AZD1222 vaccination. CDR3 in amino acids: CASSPLGLLNTGELFF. CDR3 sequence (DNA): TGCGCCAGCAGCCCCCTCGGACTTTTGAACACCGGGGAGCTGTTTTTT.